This T cell receptor beta chain came from a study of CD8+CD57+ T cells in acquired aplastic anemia. The study's findings and limits: With respect to CD8+ Simpson's diversity, patients and controls did not differ significantly.

Patients picked for sequencing had shown CD8+CD57+ cell expansion detected by flow cytometry. TCR beta VDJ and CDR3 profiles were obtained from a genomic DNA template. TCRdb redid the calling of the reads with MiXCR, one entry per CDR3 protein. Of about 43,000 distinct CDR3 sequences listed, about 63% are singletons. On this clonotype: Its target is unknown.

The germline V gene encodes CDR1 ENHRY and CDR2 SYGVKD. The CDR3 spans 13 residues. V lost 4 bases and J lost 3, with 9 bases in between. The source of this sequence is a human donor with aplastic anemia. The sequencing input was sorted CD4+, CD8+, or CD8+CD57+ T cells (not recorded which) from PBMCs. The chain links TRBV10-3 to TRBJ1-1, with TRBD1 as a possible D gene (5 bases). The CDR3 bases are TGTGCCATCAGTGGTGGGGGAGACACTGAAGCTTTCTTT. This sequence encodes CAISGGGDTEAFF.